The 31 T cell receptor beta chains given below trace back to one sample, sequenced in a study of T cell repertoires in cytomegalovirus infection. TCRdb independently ran MiXCR on the reads; one entry per CDR3 protein. The data show about 920,000 distinct CDR3 sequences, approximately 31% seen once. The antigens for these receptors are not known. The input for sequencing was cultured CD8+ T cells from PBMCs, taken from culture after CMV antigen stimulation. The receptors were sampled from a human donor in good health (CMV status not recorded). Some clones in this sample may be carry-over from other donors' samples.

This clonotype was seen a handful of times. The chain recombines TRBV13 with TRBJ2-4; the match to TRBD2 covers 9 bases. Germline V gene lookup returns CDR1 PRHDT and CDR2 FYEKMQ (reference sequence). The CDR3 has 16 residues. V lost 3 bases to trimming and J lost 1 base; unmatched junction nucleotides: 4. Here the CDR3 reads CASSFSSGVAKNIQYF. The CDR3 bases are TGTGCCAGCAGCTTTTCTAGCGGGGTTGCCAAAAACATTCAGTACTTC.

The chain is built from TRBV12-3 or TRBV12-4 and TRBJ2-7; tentative D call: TRBD1 (5 bases). The CDR3 contains 14 residues. V gave up 2 bases and J gave up 4 bases, with 12 bases separating them. For the CDR3, the DNA is TGTGCCAGCAGTTTACTAGGGGATGTTTACGAGCAGTACTTC. Encoded protein: CASSLLGDVYEQYF.

In its sample, this clonotype was seen many times. J is TRBJ1-1 and V is TRBV12-3 or TRBV12-4, with D possibly matching TRBD1 (6 bases). The ends were cut back, 7 bases at V and 0 bases at J, with 21 bases in the middle. The CDR3 loop spans 17 amino acids. This CDR3 is CASNIRGPGMMNTEAFF. CDR3 coding DNA: TGTGCCAGCAATATCAGGGGCCCCGGTATGATGAACACTGAAGCTTTCTTT.

The CDR3: CASRLRTISIPYGYTF. CDR3 sequence (DNA): TGTGCCAGCAGATTACGAACTATTAGTATTCCTTATGGCTACACCTTC. This rearrangement joins TRBV7-3 to TRBJ1-2; the D is unclear. The germline V gene has CDR1 SGHTA and CDR2 FQGTGA. The V end was cut by 6 bases, the J end by 5 bases, with 22 bases between. The CDR3 has 16 residues.

The rearrangement uses TRBV27 and TRBJ1-1; TRBD1 is a possible D gene (6 bases). Germline V CDR1 and CDR2: MNHEY, SMNVEV (reference sequence). The CDR3 covers 16 residues. The V end was cut by 1 base, the J end by 0 bases, with 12 bases between. The chain's CDR3 is CASSLYGGQMNTEAFF. In nucleotides, the CDR3 is TGTGCCAGCAGTTTATATGGGGGGCAGATGAACACTGAAGCTTTCTTT.

The J gene is TRBJ1-5, the V gene TRBV7-1; D is unresolved. TRBV7-1 is noted as an ORF with a role that remains uncertain. V dropped 7 bases and J dropped 4 bases, with 8 bases sitting between them. This CDR3 is built from 12 residues. The chain's CDR3 is CASTTDNQPQHF. Here the CDR3 DNA reads TGTGCCAGCACCACGGATAATCAGCCCCAGCATTTT.

A few counts support this clonotype. CDR3 in DNA: TGTGCCAGCATCCGGAGGGAGGTCTCTGGAAACACCATATATTTT. The encoded protein is CASIRREVSGNTIYF. The rearrangement uses TRBV6-6 and TRBJ1-3; D call uncertain. The CDR3 runs 15 residues. Trimming pared 7 bases from V and 0 bases from J, leaving 13 bases between. Germline V gene lookup returns CDR1 MNHNY and CDR2 SVGAGI (reference sequence).

In this sample, this clonotype turned up a few times. J is TRBJ1-5 and V is TRBV6-1; D may be TRBD1 (6 bases). Trimming cost V 6 bases and J 0 bases, with 12 bases left between them. The CDR3 is made up of 15 amino acids. Germline CDR1 MNHNS, CDR2 SASEGT. The CDR3 is CASRSYRVSNQPQHF. The CDR3 region has the DNA TGTGCCAGCAGATCTTACAGGGTTAGCAATCAGCCCCAGCATTTT.

As for this clonotype: The junction departs from the called germline gene at one end, perhaps through a read error. V gene TRBV19 combines with J gene TRBJ1-1; no definite D call. The germline gives CDR1 LNHDA, CDR2 SQIVND (reference sequence). This CDR3 spans 13 amino acids. The CDR3: CASSISGNAEAFF. The CDR3 coding sequence is TGTGCCAGTAGTATTTCTGGGAACGCTGAAGCTTTCTTT.

Worth noting for this clonotype: One junction end disagrees with the germline gene, perhaps due to a read error. This rearrangement joins TRBV4-1 to TRBJ2-3; D is ambiguous. CDR1 is MGHRA and CDR2 is YSYEKL in the germline V gene. The length of the CDR3 is 13 residues. The CDR3 is CANSQDRSDTQYF. The CDR3 coding sequence is TGCGCCAACAGCCAAGATCGGTCAGATACGCAGTATTTT.

This clonotype has ten or more counts. The chain combines TRBV6-1 with TRBJ1-1, with D possibly being TRBD1 (5 bases). The CDR3 extends over 18 amino acids. The germline V and J ends were trimmed by 4 bases and 0 bases, with 21 bases remaining between them. Germline CDR1 MNHNS, CDR2 SASEGT. This CDR3 reads CASSARSGGDFLNTEAFF. CDR3 nucleotides: TGTGCCAGCAGTGCGCGGAGTGGAGGGGACTTTTTGAACACTGAAGCTTTCTTT.

The J gene is TRBJ2-1, the V gene TRBV11-2; 10 bases align to TRBD1. The CDR3 consists of 17 residues. After removal of 4 bases from V and 5 bases from J, the junction contained 11 bases not matched to a gene. Germline values: CDR1 SGHAT, CDR2 FQNNGV. The CDR3 loop reads CASSSRDRGPRNNEQFF. For the CDR3, the DNA is TGTGCCAGCAGCTCCCGGGACAGGGGACCACGCAACAATGAGCAGTTCTTC.

This clonotype was detected once. This may stem from a read error, because a much larger clone lies one nucleotide away. The chain combines TRBV12-3 or TRBV12-4 with TRBJ1-1; 7 bases map to TRBD1. The V gene end was trimmed by 7 bases and the J gene end by 1 base; junction bases not matched to a gene: 9. This CDR3 region has 15 residues. The CDR3 protein is CASNSMTGTNTEAFF. CDR3 coding DNA: TGTGCCAGCAATTCAATGACAGGGACGAACACTGAAGCTTTCTTT.

The chain employs TRBV4-3 and TRBJ2-2; no firm D call. This CDR3 is built from 16 residues. CDR1 is LGHNA and CDR2 is YSLEER in the germline V gene. V lost 3 bases and J lost 2, with 13 bases in between. Here the CDR3 DNA reads TGCGCCAGCAGCCACTTAGAAGGTTTCAACACCGGGGAGCTGTTTTTT. It codes for CASSHLEGFNTGELFF.

Turning to this clonotype: The junction departs from germline at one end; a sequencing error may be responsible. The chain uses TRBV14 and TRBJ2-3; D is perhaps TRBD2 (6 bases). The germline V gene encodes CDR1 SGHDN and CDR2 FVKESK. This CDR3 spans 17 amino acids. CDR3 bases: TGTGCCAGCAGCCAAGATCCGGCGGGGCTTAGCACAGATGCGCAGTATTTT. Protein product: CASSQDPAGLSTDAQYF. Full variable domain (outside the CDR3, taken from reference TRBV14 and TRBJ2-3): EAGVTQFPSHSVIEKGQTVTLRCDPISGHDNLYWYRRVMGKEIKFLLHFVKESKQDESGMPNNRFLAERTGGTYSTLKVQPAELEDSGVYFCASSQDPAGLSTDAQYFGPGTRLTVL.

A word on this clonotype: Possible read error: a much larger clone is one base away. The chain has TRBV5-6 and TRBJ2-7; D remains unclear. Germline-derived CDR1 and CDR2 are SGHDT and YYEEEE. The CDR3 is 13 amino acids. CDR3 sequence: CANSLPSNYEQYF. The CDR3 DNA is TGTGCCAACAGCTTGCCATCAAACTACGAGCAGTACTTC.

The chain links TRBV27 to TRBJ2-5; unclear D gene. CDR1 and CDR2 from the germline V gene are MNHEY and SMNVEV (reference sequence). The CDR3 spans 11 residues. The CDR3 nucleotides are TGTTCCGCGACGAAGGGAGAGACCCAGTACTTC. Protein sequence: CSATKGETQYF.

This clonotype showed up many times. This chain connects TRBV27 to TRBJ1-2; no reliable D call. Trimming took 6 bases from V and 4 from J, leaving 12 bases between them. This CDR3 has 13 amino acids. Germline-derived CDR1 and CDR2 are MNHEY and SMNVEV (reference sequence). The CDR3 DNA sequence: TGTGCCAGCAGCTTCTCGGGAATCTATGGCTACACCTTC. Its protein is CASSFSGIYGYTF.

CDR3 protein: CASSSNPDGYEQYF. CDR3 DNA: TGTGCCAGCAGTTCCAATCCGGACGGCTACGAGCAGTACTTC. The genes are TRBV27 and TRBJ2-7; the D is unclear. Germline V gives CDR1 MNHEY, CDR2 SMNVEV (reference sequence). The CDR3 is 14 residues long. V lost 4 bases, J lost 3 bases, and 13 bases lay in between.

This clonotype was recorded once. The chain links TRBV12-3 or TRBV12-4 to TRBJ1-1; 9 bases fit TRBD1. Unmatched junction bases numbered 18, after V lost 3 bases and J lost 4 bases. CDR3 length: 19 residues. The CDR3 region is CASSFALSGQGKGSTEAFF. In DNA form, the CDR3 reads TGTGCCAGCAGTTTCGCCCTTTCGGGACAGGGTAAGGGGAGCACTGAAGCTTTCTTT.

As to this clonotype: A junction boundary mismatches the germline segment, possibly from a read error. This rearrangement joins TRBV27 to TRBJ1-1; D gene uncertain. Germline CDR1 is MNHEY and CDR2 is SMNVEV (reference sequence). This CDR3 comprises 13 residues. DNA of the CDR3: TGTGACAGCAGTTTATCAGTTAACACTGAAGCTTTCTTT. It encodes CDSSLSVNTEAFF.

This chain links TRBV28 with TRBJ1-1, with TRBD1 matching over 7 bases. V lost 6 bases, J lost 1 base, and 8 bases stayed unmatched. Germline CDR1 is MDHEN and CDR2 is SYDVKM. The CDR3 is made up of 15 amino acids. This CDR3 reads CASSLPWTGNTEAFF. The CDR3 nucleotides read TGTGCCAGCAGCCTCCCCTGGACAGGGAACACTGAAGCTTTCTTT.

The V and J genes are TRBV7-6 and TRBJ2-2; weak D call: TRBD1 (6 bases). The CDR3 sequence is 16 residues long. CDR1 SGHVS and CDR2 FNYEAQ come from the germline V gene. V was clipped by 5 bases and J by 0 bases, with 13 bases between them. The CDR3 region has the DNA TGTGCCAGCAGCCTGGGGGCATTCGCGAACACCGGGGAGCTGTTTTTT. As protein: CASSLGAFANTGELFF.

This clonotype has just one count. The J gene is TRBJ2-7, the V gene TRBV19; 9 bases map to TRBD1. Germline V lookup: CDR1 LNHDA, CDR2 SQIVND (reference sequence). This CDR3 comprises 13 residues. V was pared by 6 bases and J by 3 bases, with 3 bases of the junction left unmatched. Written as DNA, the CDR3 is TGTGCCAGTAGGGGACAGGGCTACTACGAGCAGTACTTC. Its protein is CASRGQGYYEQYF.

This clonotype was counted at least ten times. The V call is TRBV7-9, the J call TRBJ1-2; TRBD1 aligns across 8 bases. CDR3 length equals 15 residues. V lost 8 bases to trimming and J lost 2 bases; unmatched junction nucleotides: 10. CDR1 and CDR2 from the germline V gene are SEHNR and FQNEAQ (reference sequence). CDR3 region: CASHLDRGPNYGYTF. The CDR3 DNA reads as TGTGCCAGCCACCTTGACAGGGGACCGAACTATGGCTACACCTTC.

The chain recombines TRBV6-2 or TRBV6-3 with TRBJ2-5; 8 bases align to TRBD1. The CDR3 contains 16 residues. The germline gives CDR1 MNHEY, CDR2 SVGEGT. The trim removed 0 bases at V and 5 bases at J, leaving 8 bases unmatched. DNA for the CDR3: TGTGCCAGCAGTTACTCGGACAGGGACCCTCAGGAGACCCAGTACTTC. It translates to CASSYSDRDPQETQYF.

This chain links TRBV12-3 or TRBV12-4 with TRBJ2-1; 9 nucleotides match TRBD2. The CDR3 runs to 15 residues. V was clipped by 7 bases and J by 4 bases; unmatched bases: 8. Written as DNA, the CDR3 is TGTGCCAGCAACCCACCTAGCGGGGAATACAATGAGCAGTTCTTC. Protein sequence: CASNPPSGEYNEQFF.

The chain is built from TRBV6-2 or TRBV6-3 and TRBJ1-5; D not certain. V dropped 0 bases and J dropped 3 bases, with 18 bases sitting between them. The CDR3 has 18 amino acids. In germline, CDR1 is MNHEY, CDR2 SVGEGT. This CDR3 is CASSYSSWEIWDNQPQHF. In DNA form, the CDR3 reads TGTGCCAGCAGTTACTCGAGTTGGGAGATATGGGACAATCAGCCCCAGCATTTT.

This clonotype appeared a few times. The chain carries TRBV27 and TRBJ2-7; 13 bases map to TRBD2. Losses at the gene ends were 4 bases for V and 3 bases for J; bases not matched to a gene: 6. CDR1 is MNHEY and CDR2 is SMNVEV in the germline V gene (reference sequence). There are 16 residues in the CDR3. The CDR3 nucleotides read TGTGCCAGCAGTTCCCTACGGACTAGCGGGGGCTACGAGCAGTACTTC. Protein product: CASSSLRTSGGYEQYF.

This clonotype was seen a few times. The chain links TRBV12-3 or TRBV12-4 to TRBJ2-3; no firm D call. Trimming left V 5 bases short and J 2 bases short, with 8 bases between. This CDR3 comprises 13 residues. Here the CDR3 DNA reads TGTGCCAGCAGTCTGTCCCTCACAGATACGCAGTATTTT. Translation gives CASSLSLTDTQYF.

This clonotype was counted ten times or more. The chain couples TRBV7-2 to TRBJ2-5, with TRBD2 matching 10 bases. The V segment lost 5 bases and the J segment 4 bases; nucleotides outside the gene matches: 10. The CDR3 has 16 residues. The germline CDR1 and CDR2 sequences are SGHTA and FQGNSA. CDR3 protein: CASSSFSGGQLETQYF. In DNA form, the CDR3 reads TGTGCCAGCAGCAGTTTTAGCGGGGGGCAGCTAGAGACCCAGTACTTC.